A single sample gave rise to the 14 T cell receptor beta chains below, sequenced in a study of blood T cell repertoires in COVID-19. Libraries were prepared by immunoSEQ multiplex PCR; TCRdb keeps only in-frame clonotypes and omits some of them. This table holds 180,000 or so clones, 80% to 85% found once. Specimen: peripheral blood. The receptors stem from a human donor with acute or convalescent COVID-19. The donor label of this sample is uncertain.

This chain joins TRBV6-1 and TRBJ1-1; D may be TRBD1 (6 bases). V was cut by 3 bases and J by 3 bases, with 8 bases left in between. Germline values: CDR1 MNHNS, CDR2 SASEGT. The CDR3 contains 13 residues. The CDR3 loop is CASSDQGHTEAFF. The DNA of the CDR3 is TGTGCCAGCAGTGATCAGGGGCACACTGAAGCTTTCTTT.

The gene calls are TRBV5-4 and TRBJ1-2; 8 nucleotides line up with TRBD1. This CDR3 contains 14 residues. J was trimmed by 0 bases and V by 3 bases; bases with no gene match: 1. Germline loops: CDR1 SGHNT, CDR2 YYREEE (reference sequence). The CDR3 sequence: CASSSGQANYGYTF. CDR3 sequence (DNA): TGTGCCAGCAGCTCGGGACAGGCTAACTATGGCTACACCTTC.

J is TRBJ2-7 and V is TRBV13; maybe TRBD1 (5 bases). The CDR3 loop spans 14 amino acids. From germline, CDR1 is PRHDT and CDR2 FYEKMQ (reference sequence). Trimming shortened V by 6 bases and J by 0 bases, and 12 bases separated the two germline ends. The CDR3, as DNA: TGTGCCAGCAGGCCCTTTGGGGCCTCCTACGAGCAGTACTTC. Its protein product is CASRPFGASYEQYF.

CDR3 sequence reads: CAWRVQGGETQYF. In DNA form, the CDR3 reads TGTGCCTGGAGAGTACAGGGTGGGGAGACCCAGTACTTC. The rearrangement uses TRBV30 and TRBJ2-5; possibly TRBD1 for D (6 bases). Trimming cost V 3 bases and J 5 bases, with 13 bases left between them. CDR1 is GTSNPN and CDR2 is SVGIG in the germline V gene (reference sequence). The CDR3 has 13 amino acids.

CDR3 in amino acids: CASTRDGGTGALNTEAFF. In DNA form, the CDR3 reads TGTGCCAGCACTAGGGACGGAGGGACAGGGGCTTTGAACACTGAAGCTTTCTTT. The rearrangement joins TRBV2 to TRBJ1-1, with 10 positions matching TRBD1. V lost 7 bases, J lost 0 bases, and 14 bases stayed unmatched. Germline V gene lookup returns CDR1 SNHLY and CDR2 FYNNEI. The CDR3 spans 18 residues.

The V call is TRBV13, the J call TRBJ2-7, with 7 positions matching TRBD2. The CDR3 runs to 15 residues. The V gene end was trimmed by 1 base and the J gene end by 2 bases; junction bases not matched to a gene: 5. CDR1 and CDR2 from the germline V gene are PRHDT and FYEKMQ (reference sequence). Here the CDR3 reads CASSLVGRETYEQYF. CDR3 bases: TGTGCCAGCAGCTTAGTGGGGAGGGAGACCTACGAGCAGTACTTC.

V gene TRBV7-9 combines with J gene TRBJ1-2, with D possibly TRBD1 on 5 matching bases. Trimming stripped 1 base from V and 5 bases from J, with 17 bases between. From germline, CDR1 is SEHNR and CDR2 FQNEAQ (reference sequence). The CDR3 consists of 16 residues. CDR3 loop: CASSLDRPLPHYGYTF. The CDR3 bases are TGTGCCAGCAGCTTAGACAGGCCCCTACCCCATTATGGCTACACCTTC.

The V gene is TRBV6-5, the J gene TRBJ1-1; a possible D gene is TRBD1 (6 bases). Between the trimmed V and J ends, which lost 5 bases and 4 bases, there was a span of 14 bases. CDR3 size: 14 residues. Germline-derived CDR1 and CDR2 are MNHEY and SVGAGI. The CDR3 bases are TGTGCCAGCAGTCCCTGGACAGCAGTCACTGAAGCTTTCTTT. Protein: CASSPWTAVTEAFF.

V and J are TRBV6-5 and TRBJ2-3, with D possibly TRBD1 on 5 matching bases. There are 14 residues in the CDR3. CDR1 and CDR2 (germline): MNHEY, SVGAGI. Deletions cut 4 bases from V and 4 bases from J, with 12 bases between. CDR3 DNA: TGTGCCAGCAGTTGGGGCAGCTCACCAGATACGCAGTATTTT. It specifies CASSWGSSPDTQYF.

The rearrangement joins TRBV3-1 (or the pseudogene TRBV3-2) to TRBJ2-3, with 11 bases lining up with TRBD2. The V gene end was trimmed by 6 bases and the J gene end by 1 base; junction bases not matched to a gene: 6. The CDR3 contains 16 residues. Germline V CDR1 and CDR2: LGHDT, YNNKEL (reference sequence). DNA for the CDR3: TGTGCCAGCAGTTTTAGCGGGAGGGCCGGCACAGATACGCAGTATTTT. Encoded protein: CASSFSGRAGTDTQYF.

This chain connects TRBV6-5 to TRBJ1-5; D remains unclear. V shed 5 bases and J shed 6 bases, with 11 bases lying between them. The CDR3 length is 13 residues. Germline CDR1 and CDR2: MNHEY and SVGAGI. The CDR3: CASSPREVQPQHF. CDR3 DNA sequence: TGTGCCAGCAGTCCTCGTGAGGTTCAGCCCCAGCATTTT.

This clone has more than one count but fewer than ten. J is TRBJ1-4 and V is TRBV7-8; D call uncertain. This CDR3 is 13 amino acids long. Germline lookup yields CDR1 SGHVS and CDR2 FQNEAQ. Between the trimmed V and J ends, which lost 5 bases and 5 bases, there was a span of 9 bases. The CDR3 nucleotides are TGTGCCAGCAGCACACGTCAGAATGAAAAACTGTTTTTT. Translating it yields CASSTRQNEKLFF.

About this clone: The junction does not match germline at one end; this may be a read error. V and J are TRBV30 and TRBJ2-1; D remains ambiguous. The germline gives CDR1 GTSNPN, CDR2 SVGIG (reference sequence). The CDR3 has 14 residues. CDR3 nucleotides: TGCGCCTGGAGTCCGGGTCTAGGCGAGTATGAGCAGTTCTTC. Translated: CAWSPGLGEYEQFF.

In nucleotides, the CDR3 is TGTGCCAGCTCACCCCGACTGGGGGCGGCCCAAGAGACCCAGTACTTC. It is translated as CASSPRLGAAQETQYF. The chain joins TRBV18 to TRBJ2-5, with D perhaps TRBD1 (6 bases). In germline, CDR1 is KGHSH, CDR2 LQKENI. The CDR3 runs to 16 residues. V lost 3 bases and J 1 base, leaving 15 bases between the germline ends.